This T cell receptor beta chain comes out of a study of cytomegalovirus exposure and HLA in healthy donors. Findings of the study overall: HLA alleles were associated with fewer than 20,000 TCR beta sequences in a later analysis at 0.05 false discovery rate. In a later analysis, TCR association rates varied by HLA locus: DRB1 most, HLA-C fewest. Among the most significant clusters, several appeared linked to common viral pathogens in a later analysis.

This CDR3 contains 14 residues. The V gene's germline CDR1 is SGHTA and CDR2 FQGNSA. The ends were cut back, 5 bases at V and 2 bases at J, with 13 bases in the middle. For this clone: The antigen remains undetermined.

The PCR had 60 Vbeta and 13 Jbeta primers. Sequencing used immunoSEQ multiplex PCR; TCRdb keeps in-frame clones, though not all of them. Of 150,000 to 200,000 clones listed, approximately 78% are singletons. The source is a woman under 40 in good health and CMV-seropositive. The sequencing sample was made of PBMCs. This rearrangement joins TRBV7-2 to TRBJ2-7; possible D gene TRBD1, 6 bases. This chain's CDR3 is CASSISQGTYEQYF. CDR3 in DNA: TGTGCCAGCAGCATTTCTCAGGGGACCTACGAGCAGTACTTC.